This T cell receptor beta chain stems from a study of shared clonotypes between healthy human individuals. Turning to the study itself: The donor pool was made up of two women and three men aged 18 to 49. Overall study results and limits: The diversity represented, both genetic and in exposure history, was limited by few donors. Larger richness was generally estimated for naive than memory subsets.

This CDR3 has 15 residues. V was pared by 0 bases and J by 6 bases, with 12 bases between. Germline V gene data show CDR1 as MNHNS and CDR2 as SASEGT. This clone was seen only once. Its antigen is undetermined. Profiled with immunoSEQ multiplex PCR; TCRdb holds only in-frame clones, not every one. In the table there are 2.3 million or so clones, approximately 93% of which are singletons. The source material was naive CD4+ T cells from PBMCs. Subset here: CD45RA+ positively selected. The gene calls are TRBV6-1 and TRBJ1-5; no clear D gene. The clonotype originates from a man between 18 and 29 years old in good health. Some clones in this sample may be carry-over from other donors' samples. The CDR3 sequence: CASSEASLWGQPQHF. CDR3 bases: TGTGCCAGCAGTGAAGCGAGTCTATGGGGTCAGCCCCAGCATTTT.